The sequence of this T cell receptor beta chain was determined in a study of Graves' ophthalmopathy and Graves' hyperthyroidism. Study-wide context: No ophthalmopathy within 18 months of follow-up signified stable hyperthyroidism. Study conclusions and caveats: An 81.08% specificity and around 88% sensitivity were achieved by a 13-signature model that separated ophthalmopathy from stable hyperthyroidism.

V lost 8 bases to trimming and J lost 3 bases; unmatched junction nucleotides: 8. The germline CDR1 and CDR2 sequences are LNHDA and SQIVND (reference sequence). This CDR3 comprises 15 residues. Hyperthyroidism patients, aged 18 to 65, were newly diagnosed, under 2 months' duration. This clonotype has just one count. Its specificity is not known. A read error is possible here, since a much larger clone lies one base away. Amplifying from RNA transcripts, the study obtained TCR beta CDR3 regions. HTBI-primed first-round RT-PCR preceded second-round multiplex PCR. TCRdb re-called the multiplex PCR reads through MiXCR, storing one row per CDR3 protein. The repertoire holds around 1,200,000 distinct CDR3 sequences, with about 35% as singletons.

Sequenced: peripheral blood or thyroid tissue (not recorded which). The J gene is TRBJ1-5, the V gene TRBV19; 9 positions agree with TRBD1. This sequence originates from an adult man with Graves' hyperthyroidism. Written as DNA, the CDR3 is TGTGCCAGTGCCGGGACAGGGATTAACAATCAGCCCCAGCATTTT. The encoded protein is CASAGTGINNQPQHF.